This T cell receptor beta chain derives from a study of blood T cell repertoires in COVID-19. Generated by immunoSEQ multiplex PCR, the TCRdb table keeps only in-frame clones and is missing some. The repertoire has some 97,000 clones, roughly 85% of them found once; the top ten carry approximately 30%. This CDR3 region has 14 residues. Germline assignment: CDR1 SGHDT and CDR2 YYEEEE. The V end was cut by 1 base, the J end by 1 base, with 8 bases between. This clone was counted only a few times. This rearrangement joins TRBV5-6 to TRBJ1-1; D is unclear. Input material: peripheral blood. This clonotype originated in a man aged 65 to 79 with active or convalescent COVID-19. The CDR3 nucleotides read TGTGCCAGCAGCTTGTGGCGGAAGAACACTGAAGCTTTCTTT. Translation gives CASSLWRKNTEAFF.